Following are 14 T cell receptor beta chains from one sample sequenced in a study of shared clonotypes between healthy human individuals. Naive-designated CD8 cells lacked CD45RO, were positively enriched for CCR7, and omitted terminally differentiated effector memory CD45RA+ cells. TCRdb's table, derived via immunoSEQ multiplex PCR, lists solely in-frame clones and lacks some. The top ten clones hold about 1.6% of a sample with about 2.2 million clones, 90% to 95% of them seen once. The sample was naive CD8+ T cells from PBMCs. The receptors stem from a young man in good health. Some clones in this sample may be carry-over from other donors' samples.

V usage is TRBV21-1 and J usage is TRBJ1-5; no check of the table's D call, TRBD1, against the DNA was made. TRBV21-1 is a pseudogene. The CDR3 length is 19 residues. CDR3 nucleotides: TGTGCCAGCAGCCCCCCGAAGGGGACAGGACAACCCAGCAATCAGCCCCAGCATTTT. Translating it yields CASSPPKGTGQPSNQPQHF.

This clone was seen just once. The CDR3 nucleotides are TGCGCCAGCAGCCAAGTCGAAGGGAATAACTATGGCTACACCTTC. Its translation is CASSQVEGNNYGYTF. The V and J genes are TRBV4-1 and TRBJ1-2, with D hard to call. Per germline, CDR1 MGHRA and CDR2 YSYEKL. V was shortened by 1 base and J by 1 base, with 10 bases between the two germline ends. The CDR3 runs 15 residues.

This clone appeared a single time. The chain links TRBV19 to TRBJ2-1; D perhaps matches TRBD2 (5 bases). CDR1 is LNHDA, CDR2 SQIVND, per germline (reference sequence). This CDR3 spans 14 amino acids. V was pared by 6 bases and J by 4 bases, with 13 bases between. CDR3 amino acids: CASSSTGSYNEQFF. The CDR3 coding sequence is TGTGCCAGTAGCTCCACGGGATCATACAATGAGCAGTTCTTC.

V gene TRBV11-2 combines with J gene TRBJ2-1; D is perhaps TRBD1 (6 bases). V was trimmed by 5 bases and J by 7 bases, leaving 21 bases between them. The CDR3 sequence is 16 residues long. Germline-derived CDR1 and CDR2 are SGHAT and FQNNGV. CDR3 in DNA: TGTGCCAGCAGCGTTAGGGGCGGGCAGGGGAAGAATGAGCAGTTCTTC. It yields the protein CASSVRGGQGKNEQFF.

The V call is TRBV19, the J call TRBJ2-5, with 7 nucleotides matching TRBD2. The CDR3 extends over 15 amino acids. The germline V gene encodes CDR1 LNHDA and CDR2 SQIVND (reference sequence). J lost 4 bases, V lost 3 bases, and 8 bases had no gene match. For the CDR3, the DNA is TGTGCCAGTAGTATCAGCGGGGATTCGGGAGAGACCCAGTACTTC. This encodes CASSISGDSGETQYF.

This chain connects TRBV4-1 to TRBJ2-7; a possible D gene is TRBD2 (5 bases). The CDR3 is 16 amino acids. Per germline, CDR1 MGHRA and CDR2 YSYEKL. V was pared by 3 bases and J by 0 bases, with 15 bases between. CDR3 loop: CASSQWMSGYSYEQYF. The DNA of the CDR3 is TGCGCCAGCAGCCAGTGGATGAGCGGATACTCCTACGAGCAGTACTTC.

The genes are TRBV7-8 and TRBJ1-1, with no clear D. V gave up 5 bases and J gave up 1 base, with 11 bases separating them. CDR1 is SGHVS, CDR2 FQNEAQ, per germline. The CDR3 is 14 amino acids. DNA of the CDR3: TGTGCCAGCAGCCTAAGGGTCTGGAACACTGAAGCTTTCTTT. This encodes CASSLRVWNTEAFF.

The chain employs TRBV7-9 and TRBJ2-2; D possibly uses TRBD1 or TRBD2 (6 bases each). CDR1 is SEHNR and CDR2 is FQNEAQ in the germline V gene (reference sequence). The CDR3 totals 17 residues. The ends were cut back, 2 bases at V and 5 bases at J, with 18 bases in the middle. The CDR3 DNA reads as TGTGCCAGCAGCTTACCTTCTTTAGGAGGGGGTACCGGGGAGCTGTTTTTT. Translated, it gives CASSLPSLGGGTGELFF.

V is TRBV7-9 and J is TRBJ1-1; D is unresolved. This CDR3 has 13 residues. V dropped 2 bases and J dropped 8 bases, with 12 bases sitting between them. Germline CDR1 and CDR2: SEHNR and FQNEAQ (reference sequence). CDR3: CASSLILVPEAFF. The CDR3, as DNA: TGTGCCAGCAGCTTAATTTTAGTCCCCGAAGCTTTCTTT.

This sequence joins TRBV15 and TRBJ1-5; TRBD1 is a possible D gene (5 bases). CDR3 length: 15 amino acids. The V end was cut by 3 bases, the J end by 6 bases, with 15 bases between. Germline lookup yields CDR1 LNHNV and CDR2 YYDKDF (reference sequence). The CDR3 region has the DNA TGTGCCACCAGCAGCAAACAGGCTTGGGGTCAGCCCCAGCATTTT. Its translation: CATSSKQAWGQPQHF.

CDR3 nucleotide sequence: TGTGCCTGGGCGACGGCCTATAATGAAAAACTGTTTTTT. As protein: CAWATAYNEKLFF. The chain couples TRBV30 to TRBJ1-4; D remains unclear. V was shortened by 5 bases and J by 4 bases, with 11 bases between the two germline ends. CDR3 length: 13 residues. Germline V gene sequence: CDR1 GTSNPN, CDR2 SVGIG (reference sequence).

CDR3 residues: CASSSAGYKNTQYF. CDR3 nucleotide sequence: TGTGCCAGCAGCTCAGCGGGATACAAAAATACGCAGTATTTT. The gene calls are TRBV9 and TRBJ2-3, with TRBD2 matching over 7 bases. J gave up 7 bases and V 4 bases, and 9 bases lay outside the gene matches. CDR1 and CDR2 from the germline V gene are SGDLS and YYNGEE. The CDR3 has 14 residues.

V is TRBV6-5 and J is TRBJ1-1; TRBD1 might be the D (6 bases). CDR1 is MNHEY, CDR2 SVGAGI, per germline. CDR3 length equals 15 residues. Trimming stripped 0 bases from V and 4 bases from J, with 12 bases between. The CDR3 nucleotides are TGTGCCAGCAGTTACTCCCCGACAGGACCCACTGAAGCTTTCTTT. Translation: CASSYSPTGPTEAFF.

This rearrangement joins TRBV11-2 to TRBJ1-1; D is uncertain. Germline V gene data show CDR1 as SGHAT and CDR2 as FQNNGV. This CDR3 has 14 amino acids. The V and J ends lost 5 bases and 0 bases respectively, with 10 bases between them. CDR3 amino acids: CASSDAGMNTEAFF. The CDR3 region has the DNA TGTGCCAGCAGCGACGCCGGGATGAACACTGAAGCTTTCTTT.